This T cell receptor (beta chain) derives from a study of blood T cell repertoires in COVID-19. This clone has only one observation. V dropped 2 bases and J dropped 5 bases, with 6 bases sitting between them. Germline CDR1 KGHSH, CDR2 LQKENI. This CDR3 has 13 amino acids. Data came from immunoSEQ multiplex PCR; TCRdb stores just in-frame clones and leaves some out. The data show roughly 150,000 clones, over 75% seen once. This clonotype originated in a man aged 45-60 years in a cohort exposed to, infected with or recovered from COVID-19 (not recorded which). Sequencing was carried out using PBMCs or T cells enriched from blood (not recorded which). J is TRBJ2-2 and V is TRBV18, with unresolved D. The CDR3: CASSPVNTGELFF. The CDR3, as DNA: TGTGCCAGCTCACCAGTAAATACCGGGGAGCTGTTTTTT.